The rows below give T cell receptor beta chains drawn from one sample of a study of monozygotic twins with inflammatory bowel disease. TCRdb reprocessed the 5' RACE reads, keeping one entry per CDR3 protein, no DNA. Here the sample table reports over 120,000 distinct CDR3 sequences. Source material: blood. The origin of the receptors is a human donor with ulcerative colitis or Crohn's disease, or a healthy co-twin of an affected twin (not recorded which). CDR3s include the opening cysteine and the closing phenylalanine or tryptophan.

j_call: TRBJ2-3; v_call: TRBV14; cdr3_aa: CASSQGRVVWTTDTQYF
j_call: TRBJ2-7; v_call: TRBV9; cdr3_aa: CASSVSGAPGYFEQYF
j_call: TRBJ2-7; v_call: TRBV30; cdr3_aa: CAWSVLDRGSEQYF
j_call: TRBJ2-3; v_call: TRBV9; cdr3_aa: CASSVDGSSTDTQYF
j_call: TRBJ2-7; v_call: TRBV4-3; cdr3_aa: CASSQDSEVTSYEQYF
j_call: TRBJ2-3; v_call: TRBV5-1; cdr3_aa: CASSLAVAGGADTQYF
j_call: TRBJ2-1; v_call: TRBV10-2; cdr3_aa: CASSARNRVYNEQFF
j_call: TRBJ1-1; v_call: TRBV11-2; cdr3_aa: CASSLLSNWGTANTEAFF
j_call: TRBJ1-2; v_call: TRBV6-5; cdr3_aa: CASSEGQGVGYTF
j_call: TRBJ2-1; v_call: TRBV6-5; cdr3_aa: CASMSLREQFF
j_call: TRBJ1-2; v_call: TRBV7-9; cdr3_aa: CASSPRTGVRVWGYTF
j_call: TRBJ1-1; v_call: TRBV9; cdr3_aa: CASSSITGRNTEAFF
j_call: TRBJ1-4; v_call: TRBV5-1; cdr3_aa: CASSLEPNYNEKLFF
j_call: TRBJ2-2; v_call: TRBV9; cdr3_aa: CASSVVGTSVTGELFF
j_call: TRBJ2-1; v_call: TRBV25-1; cdr3_aa: CASSEYPPHEQFF
j_call: TRBJ2-3; v_call: TRBV7-9; cdr3_aa: CASSLGAGASTDTQYF
j_call: TRBJ2-1; v_call: TRBV7-9; cdr3_aa: CASSLGGGQPNAQFF
j_call: TRBJ2-7; v_call: TRBV18; cdr3_aa: CASSPLRRSAETTYEQYF
j_call: TRBJ1-5; v_call: TRBV5-5; cdr3_aa: CASSLRQGSNQPQHF
j_call: TRBJ1-1; v_call: TRBV29-1; cdr3_aa: CSALTDSEAFF
j_call: TRBJ1-1; v_call: TRBV5-4; cdr3_aa: CASSWDRNTEAFF
j_call: TRBJ2-3; v_call: TRBV23-1; cdr3_aa: CASSQQVGDDGNTQYF
j_call: TRBJ2-3; v_call: TRBV20-1; cdr3_aa: CSARGQLLGRTDTQYF
j_call: TRBJ2-2; v_call: TRBV14; cdr3_aa: CASSLQRSPGELFF
j_call: TRBJ2-1; v_call: TRBV19; cdr3_aa: CASSIDLFPGGGYNEQFF
j_call: TRBJ2-2; v_call: TRBV11-2; cdr3_aa: CASSPTGAARSGELFF
j_call: TRBJ2-7; v_call: TRBV12-3/TRBV12-4; cdr3_aa: CASSLWSHEQYF
j_call: TRBJ2-7; v_call: TRBV4-3; cdr3_aa: CASSQDRGLYEQYF
j_call: TRBJ1-1; v_call: TRBV3-1; cdr3_aa: CASSQDSQGGTEAFF
j_call: TRBJ1-1; v_call: TRBV5-1; cdr3_aa: CASSHGTVMNTEAFF
j_call: TRBJ1-1; v_call: TRBV25-1; cdr3_aa: CASSEYGTGAVAFF
j_call: TRBJ2-2; v_call: TRBV7-8; cdr3_aa: CASSFLSFPYAGELFF
j_call: TRBJ2-7; v_call: TRBV27; cdr3_aa: CASSYSSGTYEQYF
j_call: TRBJ2-5; v_call: TRBV20-1; cdr3_aa: CSARVFGARETQYF
j_call: TRBJ2-1; v_call: TRBV6-2/TRBV6-3; cdr3_aa: CASRHRDGPYNEQFF
j_call: TRBJ2-3; v_call: TRBV6-5; cdr3_aa: CASSYTSGSTDTQYF
j_call: TRBJ1-1; v_call: TRBV5-6; cdr3_aa: CASSSLTRAMNTEAFF
j_call: TRBJ2-1; v_call: TRBV3-1; cdr3_aa: CASSQGGGGSYNEQFF
j_call: TRBJ1-3; v_call: TRBV30; cdr3_aa: CAWSRDFSSLSGNTIYF
j_call: TRBJ1-2; v_call: TRBV5-1; cdr3_aa: CASSPDRGNYGYTF
j_call: TRBJ2-5; v_call: TRBV20-1; cdr3_aa: CSARDLWQQETQYF
j_call: TRBJ2-2; v_call: TRBV12-3/TRBV12-4; cdr3_aa: CASERQGASGELFF
j_call: TRBJ2-1; v_call: TRBV7-9; cdr3_aa: CASSLLAGAYEQFF
j_call: TRBJ2-3; v_call: TRBV20-1; cdr3_aa: CSAVSGRVSTDTQYF
j_call: TRBJ1-4; v_call: TRBV7-2; cdr3_aa: CASQKDRVEKLFF
j_call: TRBJ2-3; v_call: TRBV3-1; cdr3_aa: CASSQGSPGGFMDTQYF
j_call: TRBJ2-2; v_call: TRBV7-6; cdr3_aa: CASSPRLGGAGGELFF
j_call: TRBJ2-5; v_call: TRBV4-2; cdr3_aa: CASSQEAWTRQETQYF
j_call: TRBJ1-6; v_call: TRBV21-1; cdr3_aa: CASSNRSPLHF
j_call: TRBJ1-1; v_call: TRBV5-4; cdr3_aa: CASSLHPFSAEAFF
j_call: TRBJ2-7; v_call: TRBV3-1; cdr3_aa: CASSQGVAVPYEQYF
j_call: TRBJ2-7; v_call: TRBV20-1; cdr3_aa: CSALRSTEQYF